One sample yielded the 29 T cell receptor beta chains listed below, sequenced in a study of cytomegalovirus exposure and HLA in healthy donors (dated by TCRdb to about 2017). Library construction relied on the immunoSEQ multiplex PCR assay. For the multiplex PCR, a mixture combining 60 forward primers for TCR Vbeta segments and 13 reverse primers for TCR Jbeta segments was used. In TCRdb, the immuneACCESS table is reduced to in-frame sequences with V and J assigned. These tables do not hold every clone; where another copy was compared, an unresolved V gene accounts for under half, and the others remain unexplained. Counted in this sample were 150,000 or so clones; about three quarters of them appeared once. The ten top clones hold approximately 2.4% of the sample. Sequences were obtained from PBMCs. These receptors all come from a female donor in good health and CMV-seronegative.

The rearrangement joins TRBV5-1 to TRBJ2-5; TRBD2 aligns across 16 bases. With V trimmed by 4 bases and J by 4 bases, 7 bases remained unmatched. Germline V gene data show CDR1 as SGHRS and CDR2 as YFSETQ. This CDR3 has 17 residues. The CDR3 nucleotides are TGCGCCAGCAGCCAGGGACTAGCGGGAGGGTCATTAGAGACCCAGTACTTC. This gives the protein CASSQGLAGGSLETQYF. The variable domain in full, completed from reference TRBV5-1 and TRBJ2-5, reads KAGVTQTPRYLIKTRGQQVTLSCSPISGHRSVSWYQQTPGQGLQFLFEYFSETQRNKGNFPGRFSGRQFSNSRSEMNVSTLELGDSALYLCASSQGLAGGSLETQYFGPGTRLLVL.

The rearrangement uses TRBV19 and TRBJ2-7, with 11 bases lining up with TRBD2. V lost 3 bases, J lost 5 bases, and 6 bases stayed unmatched. There are 15 residues in the CDR3. Germline CDR1 reads LNHDA; CDR2 reads SQIVND (reference sequence). The CDR3 reads CASSIGTSGSDEQYF. CDR3 coding DNA: TGTGCCAGTAGTATTGGTACTAGCGGGAGTGACGAGCAGTACTTC.

The rearrangement uses TRBV4-2 and TRBJ2-3; a possible D gene is TRBD2 (5 bases). CDR3 length equals 17 residues. Germline lookup yields CDR1 LGHNA and CDR2 YNFKEQ. Deletions cut 1 base from V and 4 bases from J, with 18 bases between. DNA of the CDR3: TGTGCCAGCAGCCAAGTGGGGTGGCGGGTCGGGGCAGATACGCAGTATTTT. It encodes CASSQVGWRVGADTQYF.

The rearrangement links TRBV30 to TRBJ1-2; TRBD1 matches at 9 bases. Per the germline V gene, CDR1 is GTSNPN and CDR2 is SVGIG (reference sequence). The length of the CDR3 is 12 residues. CDR3 nucleotides: TGTGCTTGGGACAGGGATTACAAAGGCTACACCTTC. Translating gives CAWDRDYKGYTF.

J is TRBJ2-3 and V is TRBV4-3; D not resolved. Germline CDR1 LGHNA, CDR2 YSLEER. Trimming left V 0 bases short and J 6 bases short, with 10 bases between. This CDR3 comprises 14 residues. In nucleotides, the CDR3 is TGCGCCAGCAGCCAAGAGATCCGGCGGGATACGCAGTATTTT. Translating gives CASSQEIRRDTQYF.

This clone turned up a few times. The junction does not match germline at one end; this may be a read error. The chain employs TRBV2 and TRBJ1-5, with D perhaps matching TRBD1 (5 bases). From germline, CDR1 is SNHLY and CDR2 FYNNEI. This CDR3 spans 14 amino acids. The CDR3 here is CASTEGASNQPQHF. CDR3 coding DNA: TGTGCCAGCACTGAAGGGGCTAGCAATCAGCCCCAGCATTTT.

The rearrangement joins TRBV11-3 to TRBJ2-2; D remains ambiguous. The germline CDR1 and CDR2 sequences are SGHNT and YENEEA. This CDR3 is built from 17 residues. Between the trimmed V and J ends, which lost 5 bases and 2 bases, there was a span of 18 bases. In nucleotides, the CDR3 is TGTGCCAGCAGCCCCCTAGGTCCAGCGAGCAACACCGGGGAGCTGTTTTTT. Protein sequence: CASSPLGPASNTGELFF. Supplemented by reference TRBV11-3 and TRBJ2-2, the full variable domain reads EAGVVQSPRYKIIEKKQPVAFWCNPISGHNTLYWYLQNLGQGPELLIRYENEEAVDDSQLPKDRFSAERLKGVDSTLKIQPAELGDSAVYLCASSPLGPASNTGELFFGEGSRLTVL.

The chain combines TRBV9 with TRBJ1-5; a possible D gene is TRBD1 (5 bases). Germline V gene sequence: CDR1 SGDLS, CDR2 YYNGEE. The CDR3 totals 12 residues. Trimming left V 3 bases short and J 9 bases short, with 10 bases between. The CDR3 is CASSAAGGPQHF. The CDR3 nucleotides are TGTGCCAGCAGCGCCGCCGGGGGGCCCCAGCATTTT.

The chain links TRBV18 to TRBJ2-1, with no clear D. V lost 6 bases and J lost 0, with 6 bases in between. The V gene's germline CDR1 is KGHSH and CDR2 LQKENI. This CDR3 has 13 amino acids. Here the CDR3 DNA reads TGTGCCAGCTCCCTAAGCTCCTACAATGAGCAGTTCTTC. Protein: CASSLSSYNEQFF.

The CDR3 nucleotides are TGTGCCAGCAGCTTATTCCAGAACACTGAAGCTTTCTTT. Protein product: CASSLFQNTEAFF. This chain links TRBV7-2 with TRBJ1-1; D not resolved. CDR3 length: 13 amino acids. The V and J ends lost 2 bases and 1 base respectively, with 5 bases between them. From germline, CDR1 is SGHTA and CDR2 FQGNSA.

V gene TRBV6-5 combines with J gene TRBJ1-5; 10 bases fit TRBD1. The CDR3 spans 12 residues. V dropped 8 bases and J dropped 7; count of bases not matched to a gene: 2. CDR1 is MNHEY and CDR2 is SVGAGI in the germline V gene. CDR3: CASRQGAQPQHF. The DNA of the CDR3 is TGTGCCAGCCGACAGGGGGCCCAGCCCCAGCATTTT.

This clone was seen a single time. This rearrangement joins TRBV11-2 to TRBJ2-4; D is perhaps TRBD1 (6 bases). The V gene lost 1 base and the J gene lost 3 bases, with 10 bases spanning the gap. This CDR3 region has 15 residues. The germline CDR1 and CDR2 sequences are SGHAT and FQNNGV. CDR3 coding DNA: TGTGCCAGCAGCTTAGGAGGACAGCTCAAAAACATTCAGTACTTC. Its translation is CASSLGGQLKNIQYF.

This clone was picked up a small number of times. V gene TRBV9 combines with J gene TRBJ1-5; the D is unclear. Germline lookup yields CDR1 SGDLS and CDR2 YYNGEE. The CDR3 contains 15 residues. Trimming pared 4 bases from V and 6 bases from J, leaving 17 bases between. This CDR3 is CASSPTVGGSQPQHF. In nucleotides, the CDR3 is TGTGCCAGCAGCCCTACCGTGGGAGGCAGTCAGCCCCAGCATTTT.

The rearrangement links TRBV14 to TRBJ2-1, with 11 nucleotides matching TRBD2. J gave up 0 bases and V 3 bases, and 4 bases lay outside the gene matches. This CDR3 spans 17 amino acids. The germline V gene has CDR1 SGHDN and CDR2 FVKESK. The CDR3 loop is CASSHRLAGTSYNEQFF. The CDR3 DNA reads as TGTGCCAGCAGCCACCGACTAGCGGGGACCTCCTACAATGAGCAGTTCTTC. Variable domain in full (rest from reference TRBV14 and TRBJ2-1): EAGVTQFPSHSVIEKGQTVTLRCDPISGHDNLYWYRRVMGKEIKFLLHFVKESKQDESGMPNNRFLAERTGGTYSTLKVQPAELEDSGVYFCASSHRLAGTSYNEQFFGPGTRLTVL.

This clone was observed once. This sequence joins TRBV6-1 and TRBJ2-7, with D hard to call. Per germline, CDR1 MNHNS and CDR2 SASEGT. V was trimmed by 0 bases and J by 4 bases, leaving 7 bases between them. The CDR3 totals 13 residues. CDR3 sequence (DNA): TGTGCCAGCAGTGAAGCCCAAATGTACGAGCAGTACTTC. It is translated as CASSEAQMYEQYF.

The V and J genes are TRBV19 and TRBJ1-4; 11 nucleotides agree with TRBD1. V gave up 5 bases and J gave up 4 bases; unmatched junction bases: 9. The length of the CDR3 is 17 residues. Per germline, CDR1 LNHDA and CDR2 SQIVND (reference sequence). The CDR3 here is CASSSRTGGVGNEKLFF. As DNA, the CDR3 is TGTGCCAGTAGTTCCCGGACAGGGGGCGTCGGTAATGAAAAACTGTTTTTT.

The J gene is TRBJ2-7, the V gene TRBV7-2; possible D gene TRBD2, 5 bases. This CDR3 is 15 amino acids long. CDR1 and CDR2 (germline): SGHTA, FQGNSA. The V end lost 4 bases, the J end lost 3 bases, and 16 bases lay between the germline ends. CDR3 in amino acids: CASSSRPGSSYEQYF. The CDR3, as DNA: TGTGCCAGCAGCTCCAGGCCGGGATCGAGCTACGAGCAGTACTTC.

The rearrangement joins TRBV29-1 to TRBJ2-3, with TRBD1 as a possible D gene (5 bases). CDR3 length: 15 residues. Trimming left V 6 bases short and J 3 bases short, with 19 bases between. Germline CDR1 and CDR2: SQVTM and ANQGSEA. CDR3 protein: CSVKGSGIRTDTQYF. CDR3 nucleotides: TGCAGCGTGAAAGGGTCAGGGATTCGGACAGATACGCAGTATTTT.

The chain joins TRBV18 to TRBJ2-7; TRBD2 agrees at 12 bases. The germline V gene encodes CDR1 KGHSH and CDR2 LQKENI. V was clipped by 3 bases and J by 2 bases; unmatched bases: 2. There are 15 residues in the CDR3. The CDR3: CASSPSSGRAYEQYF. The CDR3, as DNA: TGTGCCAGCTCACCCTCTAGCGGGAGGGCCTACGAGCAGTACTTC. The entire variable domain, with the rest obtained from reference TRBV18 and TRBJ2-7, is as follows: NAGVMQNPRHLVRRRGQEARLRCSPMKGHSHVYWYRQLPEEGLKFMVYLQKENIIDESGMPKERFSAEFPKEGPSILRIQQVVRGDSAAYFCASSPSSGRAYEQYFGPGTRLTVT.

The chain employs TRBV4-2 and TRBJ2-3, with TRBD2 matching 8 bases. V shed 1 base, J shed 5 bases, and the junction held 14 bases outside the gene matches. The CDR3 contains 18 residues. The germline V gene encodes CDR1 LGHNA and CDR2 YNFKEQ. The CDR3 sequence: CASSQAYAAGGTGDTQYF. For the CDR3, the DNA is TGTGCCAGCAGCCAAGCGTATGCGGCGGGGGGAACTGGAGATACGCAGTATTTT.

V is TRBV6-5 and J is TRBJ1-1; D is perhaps TRBD1 (6 bases). CDR3 length equals 12 residues. The germline gives CDR1 MNHEY, CDR2 SVGAGI. Trimming removed 2 bases at V and 7 bases at J, with 8 bases between. CDR3 region: CASSYDRFEAFF. In DNA form, the CDR3 reads TGTGCCAGCAGTTACGACAGGTTTGAAGCTTTCTTT.

This clone was picked up a small number of times. A read error may account for a junction end that differs from germline. The chain carries TRBV7-7 and TRBJ2-1; 11 nucleotides match TRBD2. Germline CDR1 is SSHAT and CDR2 is FNYEAQ (reference sequence). This CDR3 comprises 14 residues. CDR3 DNA: TGTGCTAGCAGCTTAGCGGGAGGGTACAATGAGCAGTTCTTC. Translating gives CASSLAGGYNEQFF.

The chain joins TRBV27 to TRBJ2-5; 16 bases line up with TRBD2. With V trimmed by 5 bases and J by 4 bases, 4 bases remained unmatched. This CDR3 comprises 16 residues. The germline gives CDR1 MNHEY, CDR2 SMNVEV (reference sequence). The CDR3 sequence: CASSVGTSGRGETQYF. CDR3 DNA: TGTGCCAGCAGTGTAGGGACTAGCGGGAGGGGAGAGACCCAGTACTTC.

This clone was observed a handful of times. V is TRBV6-1 and J is TRBJ1-2; 7 bases match TRBD1. The J segment lost 8 bases and the V segment lost 9 bases, leaving 9 bases of the junction unmatched. The CDR3 covers 12 residues. Germline V gene data show CDR1 as MNHNS and CDR2 as SASEGT. The CDR3 coding sequence is TGTGCCAGTAAGACAGGGCTCTTAGGCTACACCTTC. The encoded protein is CASKTGLLGYTF.

This chain uses TRBV5-1 with TRBJ1-3, with D unresolved. Germline values: CDR1 SGHRS, CDR2 YFSETQ. Trimming pared 0 bases from V and 4 bases from J, leaving 11 bases between. The CDR3 is 15 amino acids. The CDR3 DNA sequence: TGCGCCAGCAGCTTGGCGGCGGGAACAGGAAACACCATATATTTT. Translation: CASSLAAGTGNTIYF.

This clone was recorded once. J is TRBJ2-6 and V is TRBV6-1; D is undetermined. The CDR3 totals 17 residues. V lost 4 bases and J 4 bases, leaving 17 bases between the germline ends. Germline assignment: CDR1 MNHNS and CDR2 SASEGT. The CDR3 DNA is TGTGCCAGCAGTGGGAAGGTTGGGCAGCTCGGGGCCAACGTCCTGACTTTC. It is translated as CASSGKVGQLGANVLTF.

This clone was seen a handful of times. The chain is built from TRBV6-5 and TRBJ1-2, with D possibly matching TRBD1 (6 bases). This CDR3 is built from 14 residues. The germline V gene encodes CDR1 MNHEY and CDR2 SVGAGI. Trimming stripped 8 bases from V and 0 bases from J, with 13 bases between. CDR3: CASGKTGANYGYTF. The CDR3 DNA is TGTGCCAGCGGAAAGACAGGAGCTAACTATGGCTACACCTTC.

This clone was found once. V is TRBV25-1 and J is TRBJ1-4; 11 bases agree with TRBD1. Germline V gives CDR1 MGHDK, CDR2 SYGVNS. Germline trimming cut 1 base from V and 7 bases from J; bases unmatched to any gene: 2. The CDR3 extends over 15 amino acids. CDR3 nucleotides: TGTGCCAGCAGTGAATCCGGGACAGGGGGTGAAAAACTGTTTTTT. This sequence encodes CASSESGTGGEKLFF.

This clone showed up just once. One end of the junction is discordant with germline, which a read error may explain. The chain employs TRBV7-6 and TRBJ2-7; tentative D call: TRBD1 (6 bases). This CDR3 region has 13 residues. Germline V gene lookup returns CDR1 SGHVS and CDR2 FNYEAQ. The CDR3: CASSATTGPHQNF. The CDR3 DNA sequence: TGTGCCAGCAGCGCTACCACAGGGCCCCACCAGAACTTC.